The 15 T cell receptor beta chains in this list originate from one sample, sequenced in a study of chemoradiotherapy in HPV16-positive cancers (dated by TCRdb to about 2022). The library was made by the immunoSEQ multiplex PCR assay. TCRdb obtained this table from immuneACCESS and retained in-frame rearrangements with V and J assigned. These tables miss some clones; where compared with another copy, unresolved V genes account for less than half of the shortfall, and the remainder is unexplained. Within this sample are about 68,000 clones, with 88% of them counted one time only. In total, the top ten clones hold 4.2% of the sample. The sample in question was blood, obtained from a patient who underwent chemoradiotherapy. These receptors were collected from a human donor with HPV-associated anogenital cancer.

The genes are TRBV11-2 and TRBJ2-7, with 7 bases aligning to TRBD1. The germline V gene has CDR1 SGHAT and CDR2 FQNNGV. The CDR3 runs to 15 residues. V lost 1 base, J lost 4 bases, and 7 bases stayed unmatched. CDR3 coding DNA: TGTGCCAGCAGCTTAGCGGGGACAGACTATTACGAGCAGTACTTC. Its protein is CASSLAGTDYYEQYF.

The rearrangement uses TRBV4-1 and TRBJ1-2; TRBD1 might be the D (5 bases). V shed 0 bases and J shed 4 bases, with 12 bases lying between them. The V gene's germline CDR1 is MGHRA and CDR2 YSYEKL. The CDR3 is 15 residues long. The CDR3 bases are TGCGCCAGCAGCCAAGATTTGAGGGGCGGCTATGGCTACACCTTC. Amino acids: CASSQDLRGGYGYTF.

This chain joins TRBV6-1 and TRBJ1-1, with D hard to call. V shed 8 bases and J shed 3 bases, with 19 bases lying between them. The CDR3 runs 15 residues. Germline V gene data show CDR1 as MNHNS and CDR2 as SASEGT. The CDR3 here is CASGEGRLVDTEAFF. CDR3 nucleotides: TGTGCCAGCGGGGAGGGCCGATTGGTGGACACTGAAGCTTTCTTT.

The rearrangement uses TRBV5-6 and TRBJ1-1; TRBD1 is a possible D gene (6 bases). Germline CDR1 reads SGHDT; CDR2 reads YYEEEE. With 3 bases removed from V and 1 base from J, the gap between germline ends came to 10 bases. The CDR3 contains 14 residues. The CDR3 DNA reads TGTGCCAGCAGCTGGACAGCCGGGAACACTGAAGCTTTCTTT. Its translation: CASSWTAGNTEAFF.

The chain couples TRBV19 to TRBJ1-5; possible D gene TRBD1, 6 bases. The CDR3 extends over 14 amino acids. CDR1 and CDR2 from the germline V gene are LNHDA and SQIVND (reference sequence). The V end was cut by 4 bases, the J end by 9 bases, with 16 bases between. The CDR3 is CASSTTGSTPPQHF. CDR3 in DNA: TGTGCCAGTAGTACTACAGGGTCTACTCCGCCCCAGCATTTT.

Turning to this clone: Sequence at one end of the junction differs from germline and may be a read error. The V and J genes are TRBV7-7 and TRBJ2-3; D not resolved. CDR3 length: 15 residues. Germline V gene sequence: CDR1 SSHAT, CDR2 FNYEAQ (reference sequence). As DNA, the CDR3 is TGTGCTAGCAGCTTAAGCCCCTCTAGCACAGATACGCAGTATTTT. It yields the protein CASSLSPSSTDTQYF.

The chain is built from TRBV28 and TRBJ2-3; D remains unclear. Germline V lookup: CDR1 MDHEN, CDR2 SYDVKM. This CDR3 comprises 15 residues. Deletions cut 6 bases from V and 2 bases from J, with 15 bases between. DNA of the CDR3: TGTGCCAGCAGACCCGAGAGTAAATACACAGATACGCAGTATTTT. Its translation: CASRPESKYTDTQYF.

This clone was observed a single time. This chain links TRBV6-6 with TRBJ1-5; a possible D gene is TRBD1 (5 bases). The CDR3 has 15 amino acids. CDR1 is MNHNY, CDR2 SVGAGI, per germline (reference sequence). Trimming took 0 bases from V and 1 from J, leaving 7 bases between them. The DNA for the CDR3 is TGTGCCAGCAGTTACTCTTCAGGGAGCAATCAGCCCCAGCATTTT. It encodes CASSYSSGSNQPQHF.

The chain recombines TRBV30 with TRBJ2-7; D is unresolved. The V gene lost 8 bases and the J gene lost 4 bases, with 12 bases spanning the gap. Germline V CDR1 and CDR2: GTSNPN, SVGIG (reference sequence). The CDR3 runs 11 residues. CDR3: CARSDGYEQYF. CDR3 nucleotide sequence: TGTGCCCGATCCGATGGTTACGAGCAGTACTTC.

The chain joins TRBV6-1 to TRBJ2-4; D is unresolved. The CDR3 has 16 amino acids. V gave up 2 bases and J gave up 0 bases, with 11 bases separating them. Per germline, CDR1 MNHNS and CDR2 SASEGT. CDR3: CASSEFGRSAKNIQYF. The DNA for the CDR3 is TGTGCCAGCAGTGAATTCGGAAGATCAGCCAAAAACATTCAGTACTTC.

This chain connects TRBV25-1 to TRBJ1-2, with 10 bases that match TRBD1. V trimming: 3 bases; J trimming: 8 bases; junction bases outside the gene matches: 6. The CDR3 has 14 amino acids. Germline V lookup: CDR1 MGHDK, CDR2 SYGVNS. Here the CDR3 DNA reads TGTGCCAGCAGTGAGGGACAGGGGATGGGCGGCTACACCTTC. Its translation is CASSEGQGMGGYTF.

This chain joins TRBV5-1 and TRBJ2-5; TRBD1 aligns across 7 bases. The CDR3 loop spans 14 amino acids. V shed 1 base, J shed 4 bases, and the junction held 4 bases outside the gene matches. From germline, CDR1 is SGHRS and CDR2 YFSETQ. CDR3 residues: CASSLRAGGETQYF. The CDR3, as DNA: TGCGCCAGCAGCTTGAGGGCAGGGGGAGAGACCCAGTACTTC.

The V call is TRBV19, the J call TRBJ2-2; D is possibly TRBD2 (5 bases). The V gene's germline CDR1 is LNHDA and CDR2 SQIVND (reference sequence). This CDR3 is 16 amino acids long. Deletions cut 6 bases from V and 3 bases from J, with 17 bases between. CDR3: CASRAEVARYTGELFF. CDR3 DNA: TGTGCCAGTAGAGCCGAGGTAGCGAGATACACCGGGGAGCTGTTTTTT.

The rearrangement joins TRBV18 to TRBJ2-7, with D possibly TRBD1 on 5 matching bases. The CDR3 spans 12 residues. The V end was cut by 1 base, the J end by 5 bases, with 6 bases between. CDR1 is KGHSH, CDR2 LQKENI, per germline. The CDR3 here is CASSPRQNEQYF. CDR3 nucleotides: TGTGCCAGCTCACCACGACAGAACGAGCAGTACTTC.

The chain uses TRBV10-3 and TRBJ1-2; TRBD1 matches at 8 bases. There are 16 residues in the CDR3. V shed 4 bases, J shed 0 bases, and the junction held 7 bases outside the gene matches. In germline, CDR1 is ENHRY, CDR2 SYGVKD. The CDR3 nucleotides are TGTGCCATCAGTGGGGACAGGACCGATGCTAACTATGGCTACACCTTC. It specifies CAISGDRTDANYGYTF.